This T cell receptor beta chain appears in the sequencing data of a study of post-analysis software for immune sequencing data. Unique molecular identifiers featured in each of the TCR beta cDNA libraries. T cells numbering 1 to 10 million yielded some 480,000 cDNA molecules. TCRdb ran MiXCR on the PCR reads and lists one entry per CDR3 protein. The table has approximately 660,000 distinct CDR3 sequences, about 60% seen once. The CDR3 consists of 13 residues. The germline gives CDR1 SGHVS, CDR2 FQNEAQ. Concerning this clonotype itself: The antigen remains unidentified.

Findings of the study overall: Five or six TRBV segments were significantly more frequent in patients than in controls. TRBV5-6, TRBV5-1 and TRBV20-1 were among these segments. Versus controls, multiple sclerosis patients showed significantly lower diversity (normalized Chao1).

The rearrangement joins TRBV7-8 to TRBJ2-5; 8 bases agree with TRBD2. Gene TRBJ2-7 matches the end of the DNA better, so the J call may be wrong. This TCR came from a girl aged 2-10 years with multiple sclerosis. Specimen: blood. CDR3 region: CASSFSGTGEQYF. CDR3 DNA sequence: TGTGCCAGCAGCTTTAGCGGGACCGGCGAGCAGTACTTC.